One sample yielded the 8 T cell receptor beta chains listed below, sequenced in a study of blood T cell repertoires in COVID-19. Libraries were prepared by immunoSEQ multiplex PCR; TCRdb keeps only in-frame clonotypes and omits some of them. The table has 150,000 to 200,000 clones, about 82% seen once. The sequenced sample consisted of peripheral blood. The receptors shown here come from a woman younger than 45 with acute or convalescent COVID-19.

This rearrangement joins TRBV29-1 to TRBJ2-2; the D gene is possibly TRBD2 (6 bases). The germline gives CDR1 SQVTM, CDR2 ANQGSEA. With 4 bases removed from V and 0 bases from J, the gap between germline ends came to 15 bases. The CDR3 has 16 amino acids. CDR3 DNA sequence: TGCAGCGTTGGCCCTCCAGGCGGGGCGAACACCGGGGAGCTGTTTTTT. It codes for CSVGPPGGANTGELFF.

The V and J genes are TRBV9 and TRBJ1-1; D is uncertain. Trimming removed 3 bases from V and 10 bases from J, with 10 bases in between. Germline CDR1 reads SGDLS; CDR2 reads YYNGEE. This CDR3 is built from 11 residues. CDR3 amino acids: CASSGRGRAFF. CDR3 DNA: TGTGCCAGCAGCGGTAGAGGTCGAGCTTTCTTT.

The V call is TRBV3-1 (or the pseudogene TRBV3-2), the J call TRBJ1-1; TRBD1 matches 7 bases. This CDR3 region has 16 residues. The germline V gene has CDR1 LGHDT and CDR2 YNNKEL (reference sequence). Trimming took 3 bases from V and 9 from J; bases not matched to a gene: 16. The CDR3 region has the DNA TGTGCCAGCAGCCAGGCCACGACAGGGAGGATGAAGAAAGCTTTCTTT. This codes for CASSQATTGRMKKAFF.

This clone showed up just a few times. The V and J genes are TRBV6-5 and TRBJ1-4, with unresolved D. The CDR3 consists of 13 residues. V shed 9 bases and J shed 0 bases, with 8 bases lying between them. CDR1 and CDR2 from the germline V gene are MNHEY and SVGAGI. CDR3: CASPGSTNEKLFF. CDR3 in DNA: TGTGCCAGTCCGGGTTCAACTAATGAAAAACTGTTTTTT.

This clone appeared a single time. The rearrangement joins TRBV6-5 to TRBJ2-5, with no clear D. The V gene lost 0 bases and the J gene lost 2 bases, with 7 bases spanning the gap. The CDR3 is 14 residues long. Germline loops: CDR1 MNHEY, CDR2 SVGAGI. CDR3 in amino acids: CASSYSSTQETQYF. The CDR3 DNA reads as TGTGCCAGCAGTTACTCGTCGACACAAGAGACCCAGTACTTC.

The CDR3: CASSYSGSRTGELFF. For the CDR3, the DNA is TGTGCCAGCAGTTATAGCGGGAGCCGGACCGGGGAGCTGTTTTTT. The chain uses TRBV11-2 and TRBJ2-2, with TRBD2 identical over 9 bases. Germline V CDR1 and CDR2: SGHAT, FQNNGV. V shed 6 bases, J shed 5 bases, and the junction held 7 bases outside the gene matches. This CDR3 has 15 amino acids.

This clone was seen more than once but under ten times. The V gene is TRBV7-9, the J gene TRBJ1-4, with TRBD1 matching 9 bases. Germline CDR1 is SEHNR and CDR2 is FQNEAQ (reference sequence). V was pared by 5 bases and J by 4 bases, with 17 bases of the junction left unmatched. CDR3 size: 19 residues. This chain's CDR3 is CASSPTWSRDRADNEKLFF. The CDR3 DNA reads TGTGCCAGCAGCCCGACGTGGTCCCGGGACAGGGCTGATAATGAAAAACTGTTTTTT.

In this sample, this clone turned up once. CDR3: CAISDLPTPDTQYF. Here the CDR3 DNA reads TGTGCCATCAGTGATCTGCCCACTCCAGATACGCAGTATTTT. This sequence joins TRBV10-3 and TRBJ2-3, with D unresolved. V gave up 3 bases and J gave up 4 bases, with 11 bases separating them. This CDR3 contains 14 residues. Looked up from germline, CDR1 is ENHRY and CDR2 is SYGVKD.